This T cell receptor (beta chain) was obtained from a study of PD-1 blockade in classical Hodgkin lymphoma. Study-level points and caveats: Reports indicated that newly diagnosed patients had lower baseline TCR diversity than healthy donors did. Prior to therapy, complete responders displayed diversity much like that of newly diagnosed patients. A significant rise in TCR diversity was seen by C4D1 for CD4+ cells but not for CD8+ cells.

Every single patient, without exception, relapsed after autologous stem cell transplantation, and brentuximab vedotin exposure varied. The CDR3 runs 17 residues. Looked up from germline, CDR1 is LGHNA and CDR2 is YSLEER. V dropped 0 bases and J dropped 0 bases, with 12 bases sitting between them. This table comes from immunoSEQ multiplex PCR, and its TCRdb copy is limited to in-frame clones, with some not included. Among some 84,000 clones listed, about nine tenths were seen once. Concerning this clone itself: Its matching antigen is unknown.

The chain uses TRBV4-3 and TRBJ2-1; no clear D. This TCR was sampled from a human donor with classical Hodgkin lymphoma. The sample in question was peripheral blood mononuclear cells (PBMCs), obtained at baseline. The CDR3 nucleotides read TGCGCCAGCAGCCAAGAAGCGCGGCAAAGCTCCTACAATGAGCAGTTCTTC. Its protein product is CASSQEARQSSYNEQFF.